The 17 T cell receptor beta chains in this list originate from one sample, sequenced in a study of neurological immune-mediated disorders. TCRdb re-analysed the 5' RACE reads in MiXCR, keeping a single row per CDR3 protein. The table records around 10,000 distinct CDR3 sequences, about 21% of them present only once. The sample consisted of CD8+ T cells from blood. Receptors were obtained from a woman aged 60-70 years with HTLV-1-associated myelopathy (HAM/TSP).

This clonotype was observed at least ten times. This chain links TRBV9 with TRBJ1-3; D is possibly TRBD1 (5 bases). Per germline, CDR1 SGDLS and CDR2 YYNGEE. The ends were cut back, 4 bases at V and 4 bases at J, with 15 bases in the middle. CDR3 length equals 15 residues. The CDR3, as DNA: TGTGCCAGCAGCCCATACGCAGGGAGCGGAAACACCATATATTTT. It specifies CASSPYAGSGNTIYF.

This clonotype was picked up many times. A much larger clone differs from this one at a single base, so this may be a read error. The V call is TRBV7-9, the J call TRBJ2-3, with 7 positions matching TRBD1. The CDR3 has 15 residues. Germline CDR1 and CDR2: SEHNR and FQNEAQ (reference sequence). CDR3 in DNA: TGTGACAGCAGCCCACGTACAGGGGCAAGGGAAACGCAGTATTTT. This sequence encodes CDSSPRTGARETQYF.

This chain joins TRBV7-9 and TRBJ2-1; D is uncertain. V was cut by 5 bases and J by 12 bases, with 23 bases left in between. The CDR3 is made up of 15 amino acids. Germline V gene data show CDR1 as SEHNR and CDR2 as FQNEAQ (reference sequence). The CDR3 DNA sequence: TGTGCCAGCAGCCCCCGGACCGCTTCGAGAGATACGCAGTTCTTC. Its protein product is CASSPRTASRDTQFF.

The rearrangement joins TRBV5-6 to TRBJ2-1, with D perhaps TRBD2 (5 bases). Germline V CDR1 and CDR2: SGHDT, YYEEEE. V gave up 1 base and J gave up 2 bases, with 10 bases separating them. This CDR3 region has 15 residues. This CDR3 is CASSLSGLPYNEQFF. CDR3 nucleotide sequence: TGTGCCAGCAGCTTGTCAGGACTTCCCTACAATGAGCAGTTCTTC.

The sample holds many counts of this clonotype. The chain is built from TRBV6-1 and TRBJ1-5; D gene unclear. Trimming pared 7 bases from V and 1 base from J, leaving 14 bases between. Germline CDR1 MNHNS, CDR2 SASEGT. This CDR3 has 15 amino acids. The CDR3 reads CASKTTGSSNQPQHF. The DNA of the CDR3 is TGTGCCAGCAAAACGACGGGATCCAGCAATCAGCCCCAGCATTTT.

This clonotype is labeled as medium-sized. The V gene is TRBV4-1, the J gene TRBJ1-5; D is undetermined. Per the germline V gene, CDR1 is MGHRA and CDR2 is YSYEKL. The CDR3 contains 18 residues. Deletions cut 3 bases from V and 2 bases from J, with 20 bases between. The CDR3 DNA follows: TGCGCCAGCAGCCAGATCTCAAGACGACCCGGGGGCAATCAGCCCCAGCATTTT. Translating it yields CASSQISRRPGGNQPQHF.

This clonotype was seen many times. The chain carries TRBV7-9 and TRBJ2-1; D may be TRBD1 (6 bases). The CDR3 runs to 15 residues. Trimming left V 5 bases short and J 2 bases short, with 13 bases between. Germline assignment: CDR1 SEHNR and CDR2 FQNEAQ (reference sequence). In nucleotides, the CDR3 is TGTGCCAGCAGCCACCGGGACAATCCCTACAATGAGCAGTTCTTC. Protein product: CASSHRDNPYNEQFF.

This clonotype was observed many times. The chain is built from TRBV2 and TRBJ1-2; D not certain. CDR3 length: 14 amino acids. Trimming shortened V by 8 bases and J by 1 base, and 14 bases separated the two germline ends. CDR1 and CDR2 from the germline V gene are SNHLY and FYNNEI. CDR3 DNA sequence: TGTGCCAGCGGCCCAGACATGATTAACTATGGCTACACCTTC. Protein product: CASGPDMINYGYTF.

This clonotype was seen many times. The chain couples TRBV20-1 to TRBJ2-2; 9 nucleotides match TRBD1. This CDR3 is built from 14 residues. Trimming cost V 6 bases and J 4 bases; bases outside gene matches: 6. Germline values: CDR1 DFQATT, CDR2 SNEGSKA (reference sequence). As DNA, the CDR3 is TGCAGTGCACCGACAGGGGGGATCACCGGGGAGCTGTTTTTT. Protein: CSAPTGGITGELFF.

This clonotype was seen at least ten times. This chain connects TRBV5-1 to TRBJ2-7; tentatively, D is TRBD2 (5 bases). The germline V gene encodes CDR1 SGHRS and CDR2 YFSETQ. The CDR3 contains 16 residues. The V end was cut by 0 bases, the J end by 3 bases, with 16 bases between. The CDR3 reads CASSLGLAPPYYEQYF. CDR3 in DNA: TGCGCCAGCAGCTTGGGTCTAGCACCACCCTACTACGAGCAGTACTTC.

The chain combines TRBV7-6 with TRBJ1-1, with 8 bases identical to TRBD1. Trimming removed 1 base from V and 6 bases from J; junction bases left unmatched: 7. The CDR3 is 15 residues long. Germline V gene data show CDR1 as SGHVS and CDR2 as FNYEAQ. CDR3 residues: CASSLGVQGAAEAFF. The DNA for the CDR3 is TGTGCCAGCAGCTTAGGGGTGCAGGGGGCCGCTGAAGCTTTCTTT.

V and J are TRBV5-1 and TRBJ2-1, with 14 bases that match TRBD2. CDR3 length: 17 amino acids. V shed 4 bases and J 2 bases; nucleotides not matched to a gene: 5. Germline V gene data show CDR1 as SGHRS and CDR2 as YFSETQ. CDR3 nucleotide sequence: TGCGCCAGCAGCCAGACTAGCGGGGGGGCCACCTACAATGAGCAGTTCTTC. The encoded protein is CASSQTSGGATYNEQFF.

This clonotype appeared many times. The gene calls are TRBV20-1 and TRBJ2-7; TRBD2 matches 8 bases. V lost 1 base, J lost 2 bases, and 7 bases stayed unmatched. From germline, CDR1 is DFQATT and CDR2 SNEGSKA (reference sequence). This CDR3 has 15 residues. The CDR3 protein is CSARAYGGGPYEQYF. The CDR3, as DNA: TGCAGTGCTAGAGCGTACGGGGGGGGCCCCTACGAGCAGTACTTC.

This clonotype was detected many times. The chain uses TRBV20-1 and TRBJ1-1, with a possible D match to TRBD1 (6 bases). The germline gives CDR1 DFQATT, CDR2 SNEGSKA (reference sequence). V gave up 5 bases and J gave up 8 bases, with 9 bases separating them. CDR3 length: 10 amino acids. CDR3 sequence: CSAPRGEAFF. CDR3 sequence (DNA): TGCAGTGCTCCCAGGGGAGAAGCTTTCTTT.

The CDR3 protein is CASSQLAGAANEQFF. As DNA, the CDR3 is TGTGCCAGCAGCCAACTAGCGGGGGCGGCCAATGAGCAGTTCTTC. The chain joins TRBV3-1 to TRBJ2-1; 10 bases fit TRBD2. This CDR3 is 15 amino acids long. Germline CDR1 and CDR2: LGHDT and YNNKEL (reference sequence). After removal of 2 bases from V and 6 bases from J, the junction contained 4 bases not matched to a gene.

At least ten counts were recorded for this clonotype. The chain uses TRBV20-1 and TRBJ1-5, with 9 bases matching TRBD1. There are 15 residues in the CDR3. The ends lost 3 bases at V and 1 base at J; junction bases unmatched: 4. Germline V gives CDR1 DFQATT, CDR2 SNEGSKA (reference sequence). DNA of the CDR3: TGCAGTGCTAGTGGGACAGGGTCGAGCAATCAGCCCCAGCATTTT. Its translation is CSASGTGSSNQPQHF.

CDR3 sequence reads: CASLSSCTGMHHEQYF. The CDR3 DNA is TGTGCCAGCCTGTCATCGTGTACAGGGATGCACCACGAGCAGTACTTC. The chain employs TRBV27 and TRBJ2-7; D perhaps matches TRBD1 (6 bases). The CDR3 covers 16 residues. Trimming took 8 bases from V and 5 from J, leaving 25 bases between them. CDR1 MNHEY and CDR2 SMNVEV come from the germline V gene (reference sequence).